The text below deals with one T cell receptor beta chain. The source of the sample is a study of blood T cell repertoires in COVID-19. Using immunoSEQ multiplex PCR, the repertoire was profiled, and TCRdb retains in-frame clones only, with some absent. The sample holds about 480,000 clones, over 75% seen once. This CDR3 has 15 residues. Germline loops: CDR1 MGHRA, CDR2 YSYEKL. The ends lost 3 bases at V and 3 bases at J; junction bases unmatched: 6. The TCR was taken from a woman aged 40 to 50 who had recovered from COVID-19. This chain connects TRBV4-1 to TRBJ2-7; 9 nucleotides match TRBD1. Sequenced material: PBMCs or T cells enriched from blood (not recorded which). CDR3 nucleotides: TGCGCCAGCAGCCAGTCGGGACAGGGAATCTACGAGCAGTACTTC. Protein sequence: CASSQSGQGIYEQYF.